The rows below give T cell receptor beta chains drawn from one sample of a study of blood T cell repertoires in COVID-19. Clones were read by immunoSEQ multiplex PCR, and TCRdb kept only the in-frame ones, dropping some. The table has 250,000 to 350,000 clones, roughly 85% seen once. Sequencing was performed on PBMCs or T cells enriched from blood (not recorded which). The receptors originated from a woman aged 45 to 65 who had recovered from COVID-19. The CDR3 runs from the conserved cysteine through the conserved F or W.

cdr3_aa,v_call
CASSQGYYSNQPQHF,TRBV5-8
CASSPQRDRGGEKLFF,TRBV19
CASSGTGNYEQYF,TRBV7-9
CASSQDYGRGNEKLFF,TRBV3-1/TRBV3-2
CASSLGSSGGVYNEQFF,TRBV7-6
CASSQVPGRGEAFF,TRBV3-1/TRBV3-2
CASTSGGSVWTEAFF,TRBV27
CASSEQGSGNTIYF,TRBV9
CASRRTAEGYGYTF,TRBV9
CASSLRGLGGAEGRETQYF,TRBV7-3
CASSLRQGATNEKLFF,TRBV7-2
CASSLGDRSYEQYF,TRBV5-1
CASSQQRGGGYEKLFF,TRBV18
CASSLGPKRQGGYGYTF,TRBV9
CASSDRISNTEAFF,TRBV6-1
CASSPGTSGTTDTQYF,TRBV5-1
CASSPDRADNSPLHF,TRBV6-5
CASSPPGLAGVYGELFF,TRBV18
CASHPPRGRQGPERYGYTF,TRBV5-4
CASSRQRTYEQYF,TRBV12-3/TRBV12-4
CASRADRTTGEKLFF,TRBV6-6
CSVEEGASGYEQYF,TRBV29-1
CASSISSSGRTDTQYF,TRBV19
CASSEAFQGYEKLFF,TRBV6-1
CASTPNRARGYTF,TRBV11-2
CASSFSGYGAGYTF,TRBV7-2
CASGSKAGTYNEQFF,TRBV12-5
CASTLNRGSNQPQHF,TRBV11-3
CASSTDITNEKLFF,TRBV5-8
CASSLRGGPETQYF,TRBV7-2
CASKAAGGGTDTQYF,TRBV6-5
CASSPGRRGANQPQHF,TRBV27
CASSLSSGTQYF,TRBV7-9
CASSYRLAGGQFF,TRBV6-5
CASRKGGGLGETQYF,TRBV19
CASCRDSLSYEQYF,TRBV4-1
CAISESGDEQYF,TRBV10-3
CAGAGANYGYTF,TRBV28
CATRSGIFYNEQFF,TRBV10-3
CASSQGARSPLHF,TRBV14
CASSLGGYGGQFF,TRBV12-3/TRBV12-4
CSVEPPGNEQFF,TRBV29-1
CASAWGQGVYEQYF,TRBV19
CASSLGQGSGYTF,TRBV5-1
CASSWRSGGSYNEQFF,TRBV5-5
CATSRVSGTGGNSPLHF,TRBV15
CASSFGTGNYGYTF,TRBV7-9
CASSQDPSQTGDTQYF,TRBV3-1/TRBV3-2
CASSQGRGRIEQFF,TRBV18
CASFASGGYEQYF,TRBV28